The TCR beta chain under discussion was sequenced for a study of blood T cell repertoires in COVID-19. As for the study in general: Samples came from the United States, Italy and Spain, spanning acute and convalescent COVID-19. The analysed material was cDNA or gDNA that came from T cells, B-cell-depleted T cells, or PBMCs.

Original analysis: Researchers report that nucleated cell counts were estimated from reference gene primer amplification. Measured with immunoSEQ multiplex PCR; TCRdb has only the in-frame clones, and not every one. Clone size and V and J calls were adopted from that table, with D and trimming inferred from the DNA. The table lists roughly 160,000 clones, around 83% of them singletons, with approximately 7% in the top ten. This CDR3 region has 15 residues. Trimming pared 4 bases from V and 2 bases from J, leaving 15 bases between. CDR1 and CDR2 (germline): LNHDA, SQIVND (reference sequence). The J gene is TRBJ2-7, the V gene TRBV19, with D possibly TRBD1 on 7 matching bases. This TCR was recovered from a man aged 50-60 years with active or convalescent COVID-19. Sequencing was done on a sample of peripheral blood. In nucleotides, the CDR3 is TGTGCCAGTAGTACTCAGGGGGGCCCTACCTACGAGCAGTACTTC. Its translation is CASSTQGGPTYEQYF.